The clone carrying this TCR beta chain appeared once. Its antigen is not known. Trimming removed 2 bases at V and 7 bases at J, with 4 bases between. CDR3 size: 11 residues. These data belong to a study of response to subunit inactivated influenza vaccine. TCRdb reprocessed the RT-PCR reads with MiXCR, giving one entry per CDR3 protein. The profile shows roughly 700,000 distinct CDR3 sequences, 15% to 17% of them singletons. The study's findings and limits: Authors suggested each seasonal influenza vaccination recruits few new T cells.

This TCR was sampled from a man aged 50-60 years who received an inactivated influenza vaccine. Sequenced here: PBMCs from blood, sampled 11 to 12 days after vaccination. The chain joins TRBV12-3 or TRBV12-4 to TRBJ2-3; D not resolved. This chain's CDR3 is CASSLFNTQYF. CDR3 coding DNA: TGTGCCAGCAGTTTATTCAATACGCAGTATTTT.